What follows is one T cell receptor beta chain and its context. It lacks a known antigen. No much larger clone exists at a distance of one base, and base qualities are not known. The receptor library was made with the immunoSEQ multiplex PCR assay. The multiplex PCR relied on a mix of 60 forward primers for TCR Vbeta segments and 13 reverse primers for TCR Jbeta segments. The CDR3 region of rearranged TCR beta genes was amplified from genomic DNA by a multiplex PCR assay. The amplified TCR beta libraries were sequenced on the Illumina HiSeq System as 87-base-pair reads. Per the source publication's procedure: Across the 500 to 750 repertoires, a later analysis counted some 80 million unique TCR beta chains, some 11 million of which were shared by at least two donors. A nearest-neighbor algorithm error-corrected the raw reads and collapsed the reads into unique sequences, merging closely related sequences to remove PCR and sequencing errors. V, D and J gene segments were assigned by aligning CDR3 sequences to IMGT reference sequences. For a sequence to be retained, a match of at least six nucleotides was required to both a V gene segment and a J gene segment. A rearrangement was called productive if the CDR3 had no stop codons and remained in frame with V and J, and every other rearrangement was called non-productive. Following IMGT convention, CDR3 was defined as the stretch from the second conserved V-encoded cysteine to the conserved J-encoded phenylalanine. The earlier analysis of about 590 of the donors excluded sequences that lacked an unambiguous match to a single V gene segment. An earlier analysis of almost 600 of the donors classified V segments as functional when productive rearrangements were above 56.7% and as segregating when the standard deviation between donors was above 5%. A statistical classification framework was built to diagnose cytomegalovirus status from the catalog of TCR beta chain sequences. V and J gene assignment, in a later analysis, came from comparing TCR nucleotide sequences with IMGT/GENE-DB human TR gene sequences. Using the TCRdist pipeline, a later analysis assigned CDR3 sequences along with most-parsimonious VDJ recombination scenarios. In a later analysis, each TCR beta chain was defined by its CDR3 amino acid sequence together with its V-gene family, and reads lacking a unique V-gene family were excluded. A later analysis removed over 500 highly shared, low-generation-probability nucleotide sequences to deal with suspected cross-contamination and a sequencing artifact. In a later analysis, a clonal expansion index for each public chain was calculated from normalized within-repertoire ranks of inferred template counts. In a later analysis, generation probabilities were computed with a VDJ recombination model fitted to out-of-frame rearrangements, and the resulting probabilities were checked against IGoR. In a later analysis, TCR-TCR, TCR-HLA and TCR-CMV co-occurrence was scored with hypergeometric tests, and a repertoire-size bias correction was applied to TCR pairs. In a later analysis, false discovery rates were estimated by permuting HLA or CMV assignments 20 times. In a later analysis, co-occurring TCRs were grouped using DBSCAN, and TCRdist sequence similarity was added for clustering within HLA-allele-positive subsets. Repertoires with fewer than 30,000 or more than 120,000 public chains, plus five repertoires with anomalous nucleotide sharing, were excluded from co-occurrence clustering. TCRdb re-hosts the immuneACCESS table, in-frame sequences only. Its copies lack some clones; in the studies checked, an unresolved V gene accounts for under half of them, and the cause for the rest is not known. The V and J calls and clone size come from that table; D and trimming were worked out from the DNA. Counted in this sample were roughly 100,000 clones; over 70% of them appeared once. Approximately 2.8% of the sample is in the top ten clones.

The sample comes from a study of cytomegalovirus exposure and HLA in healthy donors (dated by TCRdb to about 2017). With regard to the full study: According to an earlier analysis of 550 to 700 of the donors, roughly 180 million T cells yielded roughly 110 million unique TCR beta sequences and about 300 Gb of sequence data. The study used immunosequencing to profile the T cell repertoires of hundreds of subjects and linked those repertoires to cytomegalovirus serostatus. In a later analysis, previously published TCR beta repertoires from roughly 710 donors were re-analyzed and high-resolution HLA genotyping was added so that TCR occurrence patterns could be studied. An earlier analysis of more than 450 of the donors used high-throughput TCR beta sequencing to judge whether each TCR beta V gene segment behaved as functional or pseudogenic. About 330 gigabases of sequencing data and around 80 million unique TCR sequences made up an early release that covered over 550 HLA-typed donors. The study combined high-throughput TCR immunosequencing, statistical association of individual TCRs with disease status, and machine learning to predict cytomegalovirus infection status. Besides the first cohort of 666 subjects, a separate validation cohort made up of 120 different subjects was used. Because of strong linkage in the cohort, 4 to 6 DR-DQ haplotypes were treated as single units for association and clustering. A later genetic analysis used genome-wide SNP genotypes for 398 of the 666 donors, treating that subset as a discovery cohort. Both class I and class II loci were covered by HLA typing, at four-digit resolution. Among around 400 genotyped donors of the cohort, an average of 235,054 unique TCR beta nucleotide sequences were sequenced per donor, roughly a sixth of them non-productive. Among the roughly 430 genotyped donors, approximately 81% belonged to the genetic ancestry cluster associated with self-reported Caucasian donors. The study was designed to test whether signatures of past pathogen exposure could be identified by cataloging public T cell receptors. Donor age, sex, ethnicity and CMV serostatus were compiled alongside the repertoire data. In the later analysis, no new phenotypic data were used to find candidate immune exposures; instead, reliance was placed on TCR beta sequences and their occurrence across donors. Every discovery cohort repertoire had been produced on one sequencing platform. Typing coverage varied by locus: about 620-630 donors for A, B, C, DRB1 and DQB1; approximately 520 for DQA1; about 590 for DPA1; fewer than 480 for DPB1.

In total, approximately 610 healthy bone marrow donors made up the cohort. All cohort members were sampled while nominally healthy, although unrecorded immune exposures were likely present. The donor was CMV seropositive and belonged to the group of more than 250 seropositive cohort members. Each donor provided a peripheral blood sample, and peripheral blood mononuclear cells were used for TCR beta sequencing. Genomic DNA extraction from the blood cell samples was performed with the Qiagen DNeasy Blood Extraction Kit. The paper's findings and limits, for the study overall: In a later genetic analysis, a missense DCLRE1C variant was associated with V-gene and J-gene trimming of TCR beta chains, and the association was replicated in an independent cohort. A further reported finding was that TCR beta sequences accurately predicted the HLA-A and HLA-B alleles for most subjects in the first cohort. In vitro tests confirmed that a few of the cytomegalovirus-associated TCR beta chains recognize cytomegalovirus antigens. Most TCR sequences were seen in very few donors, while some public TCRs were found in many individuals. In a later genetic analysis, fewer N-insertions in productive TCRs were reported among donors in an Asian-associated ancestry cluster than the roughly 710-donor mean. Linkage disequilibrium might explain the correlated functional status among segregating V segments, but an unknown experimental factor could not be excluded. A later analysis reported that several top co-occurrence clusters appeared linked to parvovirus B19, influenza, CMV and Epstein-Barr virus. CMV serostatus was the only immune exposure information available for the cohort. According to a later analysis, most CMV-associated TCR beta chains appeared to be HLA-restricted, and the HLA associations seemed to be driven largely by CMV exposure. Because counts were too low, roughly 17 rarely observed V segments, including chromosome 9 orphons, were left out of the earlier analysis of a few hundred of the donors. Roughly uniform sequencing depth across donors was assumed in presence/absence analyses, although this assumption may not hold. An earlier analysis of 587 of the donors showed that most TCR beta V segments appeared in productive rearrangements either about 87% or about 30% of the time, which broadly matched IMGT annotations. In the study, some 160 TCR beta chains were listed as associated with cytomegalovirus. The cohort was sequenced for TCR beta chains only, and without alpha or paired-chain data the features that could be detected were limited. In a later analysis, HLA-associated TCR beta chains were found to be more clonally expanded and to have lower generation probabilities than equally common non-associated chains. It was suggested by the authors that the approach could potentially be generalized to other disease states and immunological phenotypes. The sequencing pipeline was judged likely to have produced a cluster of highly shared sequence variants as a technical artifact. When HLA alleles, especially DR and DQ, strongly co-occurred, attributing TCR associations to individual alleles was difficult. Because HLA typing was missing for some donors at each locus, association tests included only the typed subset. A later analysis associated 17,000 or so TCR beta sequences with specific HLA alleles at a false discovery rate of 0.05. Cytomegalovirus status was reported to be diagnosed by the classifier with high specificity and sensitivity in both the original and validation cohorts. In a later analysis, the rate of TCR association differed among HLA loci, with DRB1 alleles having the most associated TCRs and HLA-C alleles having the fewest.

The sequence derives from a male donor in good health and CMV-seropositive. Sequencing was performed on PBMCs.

The CDR3 is CSAFSGTAYEQYF. Read as DNA, the sequence is TGCAGCGCGTTTAGCGGGACCGCCTACGAGCAGTACTTC. The rearrangement joined TRBV29-1 to TRBJ2-7; 8 central nucleotides agree with TRBD2. The CDR3 measures 13 amino acids from cysteine to phenylalanine. Just the 39-base CDR3 DNA is kept, in frame starting at base 1. According to the germline V gene, CDR1 reads SQVTM and CDR2 reads ANQGSEA. From V the trimming removes 7 bases and from J it removes 2 bases, while the gene matches leave 7 bases of the junction unaccounted for.